The clone carrying this T cell receptor (beta chain) was seen just once. The CDR3 runs to 18 residues. This sample is part of a study of T cell responses to AZD1222 COVID-19 vaccine. Clones were read by immunoSEQ multiplex PCR, and TCRdb kept only the in-frame ones, dropping some. Of some 150,000 clones listed, 90% to 95% are singletons. V usage is TRBV21-1 and J usage is TRBJ1-1; the D segment call TRBD1 is taken from the table without a DNA check. TRBV21-1 is marked as a pseudogene. Sequenced material: peripheral blood, taken on day 0 of AZD1222 vaccination. This sequence originates from an adult in good health. The CDR3 loop is CASSIRDRSISGNTEAFF. The CDR3 region has the DNA TGTGCCAGCAGCATCCGGGACAGGAGCATTTCAGGGAACACTGAAGCTTTCTTT.